The 15 T cell receptor beta chains below all came from one sample that was sequenced in a study of identifying expanded T cells in peripheral blood. Sequencing used immunoSEQ multiplex PCR; TCRdb keeps in-frame clones, though not all of them. Counted here are 70,000 or so clones, under 90% occurring once; the ten biggest clones make up more than 2.5%. The sequencing sample was made of blood. These receptors were collected from a person aged 18-70 years in good health.

V usage is TRBV7-2 and J usage is TRBJ2-3; unclear D gene. Trimming removed 0 bases at V and 0 bases at J, with 7 bases between. CDR1 SGHTA and CDR2 FQGNSA come from the germline V gene. This CDR3 has 15 residues. CDR3 loop: CASSLAVASTDTQYF. CDR3 nucleotides: TGTGCCAGCAGCTTAGCTGTGGCTAGCACAGATACGCAGTATTTT.

The V gene is TRBV15, the J gene TRBJ1-1; D is perhaps TRBD1 (5 bases). V lost 4 bases, J lost 0 bases, and 9 bases lay in between. Per germline, CDR1 LNHNV and CDR2 YYDKDF (reference sequence). The CDR3 covers 14 residues. CDR3 residues: CATSKKGLNTEAFF. The CDR3 coding sequence is TGTGCCACCAGCAAGAAGGGGCTGAACACTGAAGCTTTCTTT.

The chain links TRBV18 to TRBJ2-5; TRBD1 might be the D (6 bases). The CDR3 runs 14 residues. Germline CDR1 KGHSH, CDR2 LQKENI. V lost 1 base to trimming and J lost 5 bases, with 11 bases between them. CDR3 protein: CASSPQSGEETQYF. The DNA for the CDR3 is TGTGCCAGCTCACCACAGTCAGGGGAGGAGACCCAGTACTTC.

This clone came up once. The V call is TRBV6-5, the J call TRBJ2-3; 8 bases agree with TRBD2. The V gene end was trimmed by 2 bases and the J gene end by 1 base; junction bases not matched to a gene: 5. This CDR3 has 16 residues. Germline-derived CDR1 and CDR2 are MNHEY and SVGAGI. The CDR3 DNA reads TGTGCCAGCAGTTACCGCGGGGGGCTAGGCACAGATACGCAGTATTTT. Encoded protein: CASSYRGGLGTDTQYF.

The chain joins TRBV6-1 to TRBJ2-3, with no clear D. This CDR3 spans 15 amino acids. Trimming removed 1 base from V and 2 bases from J, with 10 bases in between. Germline V gene lookup returns CDR1 MNHNS and CDR2 SASEGT. CDR3 in DNA: TGTGCCAGCAGTGAAGGTTTTACGTACACAGATACGCAGTATTTT. Translating it yields CASSEGFTYTDTQYF.

The rearrangement joins TRBV5-5 to TRBJ2-7; a weak D match, TRBD1 (5 bases). This CDR3 region has 14 residues. V was shortened by 4 bases and J by 2 bases, with 13 bases between the two germline ends. Germline lookup yields CDR1 SGHKS and CDR2 YYEKEE (reference sequence). The DNA for the CDR3 is TGTGCCAGCAGCCTACACTGGGGCACCTACGAGCAGTACTTC. This encodes CASSLHWGTYEQYF.

The chain combines TRBV27 with TRBJ2-7; 7 bases are shared with TRBD1. CDR1 and CDR2 from the germline V gene are MNHEY and SMNVEV (reference sequence). CDR3 length equals 16 residues. V dropped 2 bases and J dropped 3; count of bases not matched to a gene: 10. The CDR3 region has the DNA TGTGCCAGCAGTTTAGTCTTTCCGGCAGGGGGCTACGAGCAGTACTTC. It specifies CASSLVFPAGGYEQYF.

The chain uses TRBV2 and TRBJ1-4; D call uncertain. Per germline, CDR1 SNHLY and CDR2 FYNNEI. This CDR3 spans 13 amino acids. Deletions cut 2 bases from V and 8 bases from J, with 9 bases between. CDR3 sequence: CASSETVWEKLFF. The CDR3 DNA reads TGTGCCAGCAGTGAAACAGTTTGGGAAAAACTGTTTTTT.

This chain connects TRBV4-3 to TRBJ2-1; 8 bases align to TRBD1. CDR3 size: 14 residues. V was clipped by 2 bases and J by 8 bases; unmatched bases: 5. From germline, CDR1 is LGHNA and CDR2 YSLEER. The CDR3 DNA follows: TGCGCCAGCAGCCAATCTCAGGGGGCCGATGAGCAGTTCTTC. This codes for CASSQSQGADEQFF.

The chain is built from TRBV14 and TRBJ1-1; 9 bases line up with TRBD1. The CDR3 length is 17 residues. Germline V gene sequence: CDR1 SGHDN, CDR2 FVKESK. V trimming: 6 bases; J trimming: 0 bases; junction bases outside the gene matches: 11. CDR3 in DNA: TGTGCCAGCAGTCCGACAAGGGACAGGGCTTTGAACACTGAAGCTTTCTTT. Its protein is CASSPTRDRALNTEAFF.

This clone came up a few times. The chain joins TRBV6-5 to TRBJ1-2, with 8 bases matching TRBD1. The CDR3 runs 13 residues. V shed 5 bases, J shed 5 bases, and the junction held 4 bases outside the gene matches. Germline CDR1 MNHEY, CDR2 SVGAGI. The CDR3 DNA reads as TGTGCCAGCAGTCTTCGACAGGGGTATGGCTACACCTTC. This gives the protein CASSLRQGYGYTF.

This clone was recorded once. This chain connects TRBV5-4 to TRBJ2-5, with D possibly being TRBD1 (7 bases). The CDR3 extends over 14 amino acids. Germline V gives CDR1 SGHNT, CDR2 YYREEE (reference sequence). Trimming took off 5 bases at V and 5 bases at J, with 16 bases between the two ends. CDR3 coding DNA: TGTGCCAGCAGGGAGGGACAGATCGTGGAGACCCAGTACTTC. Amino acid sequence: CASREGQIVETQYF.

This clone was seen a single time. The chain carries TRBV9 and TRBJ2-2; D is uncertain. CDR3 length: 12 residues. Per germline, CDR1 SGDLS and CDR2 YYNGEE. Trimming left V 2 bases short and J 6 bases short, with 5 bases between. CDR3 in DNA: TGTGCCAGCAGCGTGCCAGCCGGGGAGCTGTTTTTT. It encodes CASSVPAGELFF.

The chain is built from TRBV27 and TRBJ1-2; D gene unclear. The V end lost 3 bases, the J end lost 6 bases, and 17 bases lay between the germline ends. CDR3 length: 15 residues. Looked up from germline, CDR1 is MNHEY and CDR2 is SMNVEV (reference sequence). CDR3 residues: CASSLWPMEGNGYTF. The CDR3 nucleotides are TGTGCCAGCAGTTTGTGGCCGATGGAAGGGAATGGCTACACCTTC.

The chain employs TRBV16 and TRBJ1-1; D is unresolved. V lost 4 bases and J 1 base, leaving 7 bases between the germline ends. Germline V gene sequence: CDR1 KGHSY, CDR2 FQNENV. The CDR3 covers 13 residues. Here the CDR3 DNA reads TGTGCCAGCAGCCCCGGGCGGAACACTGAAGCTTTCTTT. It specifies CASSPGRNTEAFF.